This entry lists 22 T cell receptor beta chains sequenced from one sample in a study of technical replicates of blood from several donors. This table comes from immunoSEQ multiplex PCR, and its TCRdb copy is limited to in-frame clones, with some not included. The table records tens of thousands of clones, approximately 93% of them present only once. The sample consisted of T cells isolated from PBMCs. All receptors derive from a human donor in good health.

This chain links TRBV5-4 with TRBJ2-7, with a tentative D call TRBD2 (6 bases). The CDR3 contains 16 residues. Trimming removed 4 bases from V and 2 bases from J, with 19 bases in between. Germline-derived CDR1 and CDR2 are SGHNT and YYREEE (reference sequence). The CDR3 DNA follows: TGTGCCAGCAGCACTGATTTCGGGGGATCAGCCTACGAGCAGTACTTC. It is translated as CASSTDFGGSAYEQYF.

The chain uses TRBV7-9 and TRBJ2-7; D is unclear. The CDR3 covers 11 residues. Trimming took off 5 bases at V and 2 bases at J, with 4 bases between the two ends. Per the germline V gene, CDR1 is SEHNR and CDR2 is FQNEAQ (reference sequence). CDR3 sequence (DNA): TGTGCCAGCAGCGACACCTACGAGCAGTACTTC. It codes for CASSDTYEQYF.

The CDR3 loop reads CASSYSLVRGYGYTF. In nucleotides, the CDR3 is TGTGCCAGTAGTTACAGCCTCGTCAGGGGGTATGGCTACACCTTC. The gene calls are TRBV19 and TRBJ1-2, with TRBD1 matching over 7 bases. The germline V gene has CDR1 LNHDA and CDR2 SQIVND (reference sequence). This CDR3 spans 15 amino acids. With 5 bases clipped from V and 5 bases from J, the junction kept 11 bases outside the gene matches.

This chain uses TRBV27 with TRBJ2-1; TRBD2 agrees at 11 bases. The CDR3 sequence is 15 residues long. CDR1 MNHEY and CDR2 SMNVEV come from the germline V gene (reference sequence). The V segment lost 6 bases and the J segment 4 bases; nucleotides outside the gene matches: 5. The CDR3 coding sequence is TGTGCCAGCAGCCTAGGACTAGCGGGTTACAATGAGCAGTTCTTC. Residues: CASSLGLAGYNEQFF.

The rearrangement links TRBV28 to TRBJ2-1; TRBD2 might be the D (6 bases). The germline V and J ends were trimmed by 2 bases and 9 bases, with 8 bases remaining between them. CDR1 and CDR2 from the germline V gene are MDHEN and SYDVKM. The length of the CDR3 is 12 residues. CDR3 protein: CASSLGEAEQFF. DNA for the CDR3: TGTGCCAGCAGTTTAGGGGAGGCTGAGCAGTTCTTC.

The chain is built from TRBV27 and TRBJ2-3; D may be TRBD2 (6 bases). Germline V gene sequence: CDR1 MNHEY, CDR2 SMNVEV (reference sequence). V gave up 4 bases and J gave up 0 bases, with 20 bases separating them. This CDR3 contains 18 residues. In DNA, the CDR3 is TGTGCCAGCAGTTCCGGGACTGGAGGCACTACTAGCACAGATACGCAGTATTTT. Its protein is CASSSGTGGTTSTDTQYF.

This sequence joins TRBV28 and TRBJ2-1; 8 positions match TRBD1. Germline CDR1 reads MDHEN; CDR2 reads SYDVKM. Trimming took 6 bases from V and 10 from J; bases not matched to a gene: 5. This CDR3 has 12 residues. CDR3 bases: TGTGCCAGCAGCCAGGGGGCCTGGGAGCAGTTCTTC. Translated: CASSQGAWEQFF.

This chain links TRBV7-8 with TRBJ2-6; D not certain. The V and J ends lost 3 bases and 1 base respectively, with 16 bases between them. Germline V gene lookup returns CDR1 SGHVS and CDR2 FQNEAQ. The CDR3 covers 18 residues. CDR3 nucleotide sequence: TGTGCCAGCAGCTTCAACCTGCAGGCCCTTTCTGGGGCCAACGTCCTGACTTTC. Its protein product is CASSFNLQALSGANVLTF.

This clone appeared a single time. The chain couples TRBV15 to TRBJ1-6; 10 nucleotides line up with TRBD1. V gave up 6 bases and J gave up 7 bases; unmatched junction bases: 12. The CDR3 totals 17 residues. The germline V gene has CDR1 LNHNV and CDR2 YYDKDF (reference sequence). CDR3 protein: CATRWGQGLSGNSPLHF. CDR3 sequence (DNA): TGTGCCACCAGATGGGGACAGGGGCTATCGGGGAATTCACCCCTCCACTTT.

This chain joins TRBV6-5 and TRBJ1-1; unclear D gene. The V end was cut by 4 bases, the J end by 1 base, with 7 bases between. Germline V gene sequence: CDR1 MNHEY, CDR2 SVGAGI. The CDR3 spans 13 residues. The CDR3 DNA sequence: TGTGCCAGCAGTTTATACAGGAACACTGAAGCTTTCTTT. Amino acid sequence: CASSLYRNTEAFF.

This rearrangement joins TRBV6-6 to TRBJ1-1; D is ambiguous. This CDR3 comprises 15 residues. Germline values: CDR1 MNHNY, CDR2 SVGAGI (reference sequence). Trimming left V 7 bases short and J 4 bases short, with 19 bases between. The CDR3 sequence: CASNPPGRAGTEAFF. The DNA for the CDR3 is TGTGCCAGCAACCCCCCTGGGAGGGCCGGCACTGAAGCTTTCTTT.

The genes are TRBV10-1 and TRBJ2-5, with a possible D match to TRBD2 (6 bases). Trimming took 4 bases from V and 0 from J, leaving 12 bases between them. Germline CDR1 reads WNHNN; CDR2 reads SYGVQD (reference sequence). This CDR3 is 15 amino acids long. The CDR3 is CASSGRDAYQETQYF. The CDR3 DNA reads as TGCGCCAGCAGTGGGAGGGACGCGTACCAAGAGACCCAGTACTTC.

This sequence joins TRBV29-1 and TRBJ1-5; 8 bases map to TRBD1. Unmatched junction bases numbered 5, after V lost 6 bases and J lost 7 bases. The germline V gene has CDR1 SQVTM and CDR2 ANQGSEA. CDR3 length: 12 amino acids. CDR3 protein: CSVAQGGQPQHF. CDR3 bases: TGCAGCGTCGCACAGGGGGGGCAGCCCCAGCATTTT. Full variable domain (outside the CDR3, taken from reference TRBV29-1 and TRBJ1-5): SAVISQKPSRDICQRGTSLTIQCQVDSQVTMMFWYRQQPGQSLTLIATANQGSEATYESGFVIDKFPISRPNLTFSTLTVSNMSPEDSSIYLCSVAQGGQPQHFGDGTRLSIL.

This clone was seen just once. This chain uses TRBV5-8 with TRBJ2-7; D unclear. V was clipped by 4 bases and J by 3 bases, with 5 bases between them. The germline gives CDR1 SGHTS, CDR2 YDEGEE. The CDR3 runs to 11 residues. For the CDR3, the DNA is TGTGCCAGCAGCCCAATCTACGAGCAGTACTTC. This gives the protein CASSPIYEQYF.

The chain couples TRBV5-1 to TRBJ2-3; 10 bases fit TRBD2. There are 16 residues in the CDR3. V was clipped by 0 bases and J by 4 bases; unmatched bases: 5. Germline-derived CDR1 and CDR2 are SGHRS and YFSETQ. The CDR3 protein is CASSLEAGGQADTQYF. The CDR3 DNA follows: TGCGCCAGCAGCTTGGAAGCGGGGGGGCAGGCAGATACGCAGTATTTT.

This rearrangement joins TRBV4-2 to TRBJ2-2, with 8 positions matching TRBD2. The germline V gene has CDR1 LGHNA and CDR2 YNFKEQ. Germline trimming cut 4 bases from V and 6 bases from J; bases unmatched to any gene: 13. This CDR3 has 17 amino acids. CDR3 bases: TGTGCCAGCAGCCTCATCCCTAGCGGGTCAAGTGCCGGGGAGCTGTTTTTT. It translates to CASSLIPSGSSAGELFF.

This chain joins TRBV10-1 and TRBJ2-1; 8 bases line up with TRBD2. The CDR3 has 13 residues. Germline V lookup: CDR1 WNHNN, CDR2 SYGVQD (reference sequence). The junction had 1 base not matched to a gene; V was cut back by 4 bases and J by 5 bases. CDR3 amino acids: CASSAGGNNEQFF. The DNA of the CDR3 is TGCGCCAGCAGTGCGGGAGGGAACAATGAGCAGTTCTTC.

This clone was found once. The chain joins TRBV5-1 to TRBJ2-7, with D possibly matching TRBD1 (5 bases). The germline gives CDR1 SGHRS, CDR2 YFSETQ. There are 15 residues in the CDR3. Trimming left V 0 bases short and J 6 bases short, with 16 bases between. CDR3 loop: CASSLAPDTSAEQYF. The CDR3 DNA reads as TGCGCCAGCAGCTTGGCCCCGGACACCAGCGCCGAGCAGTACTTC.

The chain joins TRBV7-6 to TRBJ2-2; unclear D gene. CDR1 is SGHVS, CDR2 FNYEAQ, per germline. V gave up 6 bases and J gave up 7 bases, with 9 bases separating them. The CDR3 runs to 12 residues. CDR3 loop: CASSLKNGELFF. CDR3 nucleotides: TGTGCCAGCAGTCTTAAAAACGGGGAGCTGTTTTTT.

This clone came up once. The V call is TRBV5-1, the J call TRBJ2-7, with TRBD2 as a possible D gene (6 bases). The CDR3 covers 14 residues. V was trimmed by 4 bases and J by 2 bases, leaving 13 bases between them. Germline V CDR1 and CDR2: SGHRS, YFSETQ. CDR3: CASSLRDFPYEQYF. Here the CDR3 DNA reads TGCGCCAGCAGCCTCCGGGACTTCCCCTACGAGCAGTACTTC. Full variable domain (outside the CDR3, taken from reference TRBV5-1 and TRBJ2-7): KAGVTQTPRYLIKTRGQQVTLSCSPISGHRSVSWYQQTPGQGLQFLFEYFSETQRNKGNFPGRFSGRQFSNSRSEMNVSTLELGDSALYLCASSLRDFPYEQYFGPGTRLTVT.

The CDR3 loop is CASKNQGGRDTQYF. For the CDR3, the DNA is TGTGCCAGCAAGAATCAAGGGGGCAGGGATACGCAGTATTTT. This chain links TRBV2 with TRBJ2-3; TRBD1 aligns across 7 bases. V gave up 7 bases and J gave up 6 bases; unmatched junction bases: 10. Per the germline V gene, CDR1 is SNHLY and CDR2 is FYNNEI. This CDR3 contains 14 residues.

In DNA, the CDR3 is TGTGCCAGCAGCCAAGTGGGGGGACGGCACGAGCAGTACTTC. The encoded protein is CASSQVGGRHEQYF. The chain couples TRBV14 to TRBJ2-7; a possible D gene is TRBD2 (6 bases). Germline V gene data show CDR1 as SGHDN and CDR2 as FVKESK. V lost 1 base and J lost 5, with 12 bases in between. CDR3 length: 14 amino acids. Together with reference TRBV14 and TRBJ2-7, the CDR3 gives the full variable domain: EAGVTQFPSHSVIEKGQTVTLRCDPISGHDNLYWYRRVMGKEIKFLLHFVKESKQDESGMPNNRFLAERTGGTYSTLKVQPAELEDSGVYFCASSQVGGRHEQYFGPGTRLTVT.